The next 8 T cell receptor beta chains were all read from a single sample in a study of cytomegalovirus exposure and HLA in healthy donors. Produced via immunoSEQ multiplex PCR; TCRdb's table is partial and in-frame only. The repertoire holds 250,000 to 350,000 clones, with approximately 88% as singletons. The sequenced material came from PBMCs. All receptors come from a man younger than 45 in good health and CMV-seronegative.

The sample holds one count of this clone. The CDR3 loop is CASSQAGQPQHF. CDR3 DNA: TGCGCCAGCAGCCAAGCGGGACAGCCCCAGCATTTT. The genes are TRBV4-1 and TRBJ1-5, with no clear D. Looked up from germline, CDR1 is MGHRA and CDR2 is YSYEKL. The CDR3 runs 12 residues. V dropped 1 base and J dropped 7 bases, with 5 bases sitting between them.

V and J are TRBV7-7 and TRBJ2-5; tentatively, D is TRBD2 (5 bases). Germline V gene sequence: CDR1 SSHAT, CDR2 FNYEAQ (reference sequence). V lost 8 bases and J lost 1, with 11 bases in between. The CDR3 consists of 13 residues. DNA for the CDR3: TGTGCCAGCTGTAGTACTAGCCAAGAGACCCAGTACTTC. Translated: CASCSTSQETQYF.

The chain employs TRBV7-9 and TRBJ1-2, with D uncertain. V was cut by 0 bases and J by 4 bases, with 15 bases left in between. The CDR3 extends over 16 amino acids. Per germline, CDR1 SEHNR and CDR2 FQNEAQ (reference sequence). This CDR3 reads CASSLAVASGGYGYTF. The CDR3 nucleotides are TGTGCCAGCAGCTTAGCCGTGGCTTCTGGTGGCTATGGCTACACCTTC.

A few counts support this clone. The CDR3 protein is CASSRDRGADTQYF. CDR3 coding DNA: TGTGCCAGTAGCCGGGACAGGGGAGCAGATACGCAGTATTTT. The J gene is TRBJ2-3, the V gene TRBV19, with TRBD1 identical over 10 bases. The germline CDR1 and CDR2 sequences are LNHDA and SQIVND (reference sequence). The V and J ends lost 6 bases and 4 bases, in that order; junction bases with no gene match: 4. The CDR3 is 14 amino acids.

The rearrangement links TRBV5-1 to TRBJ2-2, with 7 bases aligning to TRBD1. Germline trimming cut 0 bases from V and 5 bases from J; bases unmatched to any gene: 13. The germline V gene has CDR1 SGHRS and CDR2 YFSETQ. This CDR3 is built from 18 residues. CDR3 in amino acids: CASSLALSRTGKTGELFF. The CDR3 DNA reads as TGCGCCAGCAGCTTGGCTCTTTCCAGGACAGGAAAGACCGGGGAGCTGTTTTTT.

In DNA, the CDR3 is TGTGCCAGCAGTGAAGCCCTCGTCCGGGACAGGGGCCAAGGAGAAGAGACCCAGTACTTC. Translation: CASSEALVRDRGQGEETQYF. The V gene is TRBV2, the J gene TRBJ2-5, with 10 bases identical to TRBD1. CDR1 and CDR2 (germline): SNHLY, FYNNEI. CDR3 length: 20 amino acids. Germline trimming cut 0 bases from V and 3 bases from J; bases unmatched to any gene: 16.

V is TRBV2 and J is TRBJ2-1; 9 bases align to TRBD2. With V trimmed by 2 bases and J by 3 bases, 2 bases remained unmatched. CDR1 and CDR2 (germline): SNHLY, FYNNEI. The CDR3 extends over 15 amino acids. Here the CDR3 reads CASSESGGHYNEQFF. In nucleotides, the CDR3 is TGTGCCAGCAGTGAAAGCGGGGGGCACTACAATGAGCAGTTCTTC.

The J gene is TRBJ2-2, the V gene TRBV2; tentative D call: TRBD1 (5 bases). This CDR3 spans 14 amino acids. The V gene's germline CDR1 is SNHLY and CDR2 FYNNEI. Trimming took off 3 bases at V and 5 bases at J, with 10 bases between the two ends. The CDR3, as DNA: TGTGCCAGCAGTGAGGTCAGGGTGACCGGGGAGCTGTTTTTT. It codes for CASSEVRVTGELFF.